The 13 T cell receptor beta chains below were found in one sample sequenced in a study of shared clonotypes between healthy human individuals. It was CD45RO-negative cells, positively selected for CCR7, that made up naive CD8 cells, with terminally differentiated effector memory CD45RA+ cells excluded. Sequencing was performed with immunoSEQ multiplex PCR; in TCRdb, only in-frame clones are kept and a portion is missing. The data show some 2 million clones, about 95% seen once. Sequences were obtained from naive CD8+ T cells sorted from blood. The source is a man younger than 35 in good health.

Concerning this clone itself: Germline is not matched at one junction end, which may reflect a read error. V is TRBV7-9 and J is TRBJ2-6, with D perhaps matching TRBD2 (6 bases). This CDR3 region has 12 residues. From germline, CDR1 is SEHNR and CDR2 FQNEAQ (reference sequence). The CDR3 region has the DNA TGTGCCAGCACCTTAGATGGGGGGAACTTGACTTTC. Its translation: CASTLDGGNLTF. Supplemented by reference TRBV7-9 and TRBJ2-6, the full variable domain reads DTGVSQNPRHKITKRGQNVTFRCDPISEHNRLYWYRQTLGQGPEFLTYFQNEAQLEKSRLLSDRFSAERPKGSFSTLEIQRTEQGDSAMYLCASTLDGGNLTFGAGSRLTVL.

The chain has TRBV13 and TRBJ2-3; 7 bases are shared with TRBD1. The CDR3 length is 18 residues. Germline V lookup: CDR1 PRHDT, CDR2 FYEKMQ (reference sequence). V trimming: 5 bases; J trimming: 0 bases; junction bases outside the gene matches: 14. The CDR3 here is CASSAAGTEISSTDTQYF. The CDR3 nucleotides read TGTGCCAGCAGCGCCGCCGGGACAGAAATATCTAGCACAGATACGCAGTATTTT. The full variable domain, in which reference TRBV13 and TRBJ2-3 provide the parts outside the CDR3, is AAGVIQSPRHLIKEKRETATLKCYPIPRHDTVYWYQQGPGQDPQFLISFYEKMQSDKGSIPDRFSAQQFSDYHSELNMSSLELGDSALYFCASSAAGTEISSTDTQYFGPGTRLTVL.

Worth noting for this clone: Different DNA sequences within this sample yield the same CDR3. This rearrangement joins TRBV5-6 to TRBJ2-7; 13 bases map to TRBD2. The germline gives CDR1 SGHDT, CDR2 YYEEEE. This CDR3 is 16 amino acids long. J was trimmed by 1 base and V by 0 bases; bases with no gene match: 1. CDR3 coding DNA: TGTGCCAGCAGCTTGGGGACTAGCGGGAGATCCTACGAGCAGTACTTC. Its protein product is CASSLGTSGRSYEQYF. The full variable domain, rest sourced from reference TRBV5-6 and TRBJ2-7, is DAGVTQSPTHLIKTRGQQVTLRCSPKSGHDTVSWYQQALGQGPQFIFQYYEEEERQRGNFPDRFSGHQFPNYSSELNVNALLLGDSALYLCASSLGTSGRSYEQYFGPGTRLTVT.

V is TRBV6-5 and J is TRBJ1-2; D is ambiguous. The CDR3 length is 8 residues. Germline CDR1 is MNHEY and CDR2 is SVGAGI. The chain's CDR3 is CTKPGFTF. CDR3 in DNA: TGTACTAAACCGGGTTTCACCTTC.

Concerning this clone itself: The junction does not match germline at one end; this may be a read error. This sequence joins TRBV19 and TRBJ2-7; D ambiguous. This CDR3 comprises 13 residues. Germline-derived CDR1 and CDR2 are LNHDA and SQIVND (reference sequence). The CDR3 is CASSIGVSYGQYF. The CDR3 bases are TGTGCCAGTAGTATAGGGGTTTCCTACGGGCAGTACTTC.

This rearrangement joins TRBV4-3 to TRBJ1-6; the D gene is possibly TRBD1 (6 bases). The ends were cut back, 4 bases at V and 8 bases at J, with 18 bases in the middle. The CDR3 runs to 16 residues. The germline gives CDR1 LGHNA, CDR2 YSLEER. The CDR3 is CASSRLSDSGDSPLHF. CDR3 coding DNA: TGCGCCAGCAGCCGACTATCGGACAGCGGGGATTCACCCCTCCACTTT.

The CDR3 protein is CASSSTGTTEAFF. The CDR3 coding sequence is TGTGCCAGCAGCTCTACCGGGACCACTGAAGCTTTCTTT. The V and J genes are TRBV7-9 and TRBJ1-1; D possibly corresponds to TRBD1 (5 bases). Germline V gene lookup returns CDR1 SEHNR and CDR2 FQNEAQ (reference sequence). V lost 4 bases and J lost 4, with 10 bases in between. The CDR3 loop spans 13 amino acids.

This chain uses TRBV19 with TRBJ1-2, with 7 positions matching TRBD1. V was pared by 4 bases and J by 6 bases, with 5 bases of the junction left unmatched. This CDR3 has 13 amino acids. Germline CDR1 is LNHDA and CDR2 is SQIVND (reference sequence). As DNA, the CDR3 is TGTGCCAGTAGTACAGGGGGAGCGGATGGCTACACCTTC. Encoded protein: CASSTGGADGYTF. Together with reference TRBV19 and TRBJ1-2, the CDR3 gives the full variable domain: DGGITQSPKYLFRKEGQNVTLSCEQNLNHDAMYWYRQDPGQGLRLIYYSQIVNDFQKGDIAEGYSVSREKKESFPLTVTSAQKNPTAFYLCASSTGGADGYTFGSGTRLTVV.

The CDR3 coding sequence is TGTGCCAGCAGTGGATCCCGGGACAGGGGTTATAATTCACCCCTCCACTTT. This translates into CASSGSRDRGYNSPLHF. The chain is built from TRBV2 and TRBJ1-6; TRBD1 agrees at 10 bases. Trimming cost V 4 bases and J 4 bases; bases outside gene matches: 7. The CDR3 spans 17 residues. Germline V gives CDR1 SNHLY, CDR2 FYNNEI.

The V and J genes are TRBV28 and TRBJ2-2; 7 bases align to TRBD1. CDR3 length equals 15 residues. J was trimmed by 5 bases and V by 3 bases; bases with no gene match: 6. Germline values: CDR1 MDHEN, CDR2 SYDVKM. The DNA of the CDR3 is TGTGCCAGCAGTTTGGCGACAGGGTGGACCGGGGAGCTGTTTTTT. This sequence encodes CASSLATGWTGELFF.

The chain employs TRBV7-9 and TRBJ2-7; a weak D match, TRBD1 (6 bases). CDR1 and CDR2 from the germline V gene are SEHNR and FQNEAQ (reference sequence). This CDR3 region has 13 residues. Trimming left V 5 bases short and J 3 bases short, with 11 bases between. CDR3 protein: CASSDTGYYEQYF. CDR3 bases: TGTGCCAGCAGCGACACAGGGTACTACGAGCAGTACTTC.

V usage is TRBV7-9 and J usage is TRBJ2-1, with a weak D call TRBD2 (6 bases). The CDR3 runs to 15 residues. Trimming took off 1 base at V and 1 base at J, with 8 bases between the two ends. Germline V CDR1 and CDR2: SEHNR, FQNEAQ (reference sequence). As DNA, the CDR3 is TGTGCCAGCAGCTTAGGGGGGGAATCCTACAATGAGCAGTTCTTC. Translating gives CASSLGGESYNEQFF.

V is TRBV5-1 and J is TRBJ2-3; tentative D call: TRBD2 (6 bases). The CDR3 contains 15 residues. Germline-derived CDR1 and CDR2 are SGHRS and YFSETQ. The V and J ends lost 4 bases and 2 bases respectively, with 14 bases between them. This CDR3 is CASSLEGTYTDTQYF. In DNA, the CDR3 is TGCGCCAGCAGCCTCGAGGGGACTTACACAGATACGCAGTATTTT. The variable domain in full, completed from reference TRBV5-1 and TRBJ2-3, reads KAGVTQTPRYLIKTRGQQVTLSCSPISGHRSVSWYQQTPGQGLQFLFEYFSETQRNKGNFPGRFSGRQFSNSRSEMNVSTLELGDSALYLCASSLEGTYTDTQYFGPGTRLTVL.